This T cell receptor (beta chain) is drawn from a study of T cells in localized non-small cell lung cancer. TCRdb keeps only in-frame clones here, not all; method: immunoSEQ multiplex PCR. This sample yields about 35,000 clones, of which 90% are seen a single time; around 4.3% belongs to the top ten. As for this clone: Its antigen is still unknown.

V was cut by 6 bases and J by 7 bases, with 13 bases left in between. Germline lookup yields CDR1 MNHNS and CDR2 SASEGT. The CDR3 extends over 14 amino acids. Findings and caveats of the study: Clonality peaked in uninvolved adjacent lung rather than tumor. Higher T cell density in the blood was associated with longer overall survival, whereas higher adjacent-lung clonality associated with shorter survival.

The chain joins TRBV6-1 to TRBJ1-6; possibly TRBD1 for D (5 bases). The material sequenced was peripheral blood, taken before any cancer treatment. This clonotype was sampled from a man aged 40 to 75 with stage I lung adenocarcinoma. CDR3 nucleotides: TGTGCCAGCAGCCAAGGGGTCGAGAATTCACCCCTCCACTTT. Its protein is CASSQGVENSPLHF.